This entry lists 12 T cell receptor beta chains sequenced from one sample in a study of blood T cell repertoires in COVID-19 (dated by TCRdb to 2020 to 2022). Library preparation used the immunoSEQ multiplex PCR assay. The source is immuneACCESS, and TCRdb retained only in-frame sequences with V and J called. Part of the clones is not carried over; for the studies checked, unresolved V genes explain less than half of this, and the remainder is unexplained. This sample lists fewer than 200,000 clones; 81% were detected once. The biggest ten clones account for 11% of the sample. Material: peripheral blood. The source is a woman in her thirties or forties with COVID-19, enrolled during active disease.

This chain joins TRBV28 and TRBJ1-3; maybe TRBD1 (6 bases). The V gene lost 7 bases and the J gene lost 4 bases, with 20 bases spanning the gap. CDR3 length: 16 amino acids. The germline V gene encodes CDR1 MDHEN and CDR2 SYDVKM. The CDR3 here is CASTMSAAGGGNTIYF. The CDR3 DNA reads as TGTGCCAGCACCATGTCGGCGGCGGGGGGCGGAAACACCATATATTTT.

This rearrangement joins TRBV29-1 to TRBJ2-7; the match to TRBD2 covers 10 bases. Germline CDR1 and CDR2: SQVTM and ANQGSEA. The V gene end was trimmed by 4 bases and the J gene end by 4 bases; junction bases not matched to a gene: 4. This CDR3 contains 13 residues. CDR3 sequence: CSVAPSGSYEQYF. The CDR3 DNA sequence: TGCAGCGTTGCTCCTAGCGGGAGTTACGAGCAGTACTTC.

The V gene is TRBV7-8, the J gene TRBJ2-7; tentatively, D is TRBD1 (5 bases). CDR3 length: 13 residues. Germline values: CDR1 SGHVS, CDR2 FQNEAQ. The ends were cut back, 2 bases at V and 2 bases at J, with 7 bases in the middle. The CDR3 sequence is CASSLQGTYEQYF. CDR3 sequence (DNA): TGTGCCAGCAGCTTACAGGGAACCTACGAGCAGTACTTC.

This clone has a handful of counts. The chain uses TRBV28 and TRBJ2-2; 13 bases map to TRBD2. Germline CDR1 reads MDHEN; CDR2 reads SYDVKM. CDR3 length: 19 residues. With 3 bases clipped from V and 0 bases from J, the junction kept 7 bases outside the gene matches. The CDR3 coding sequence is TGTGCCAGCAGTTTCCCCACTAGCGGGAGGGTGGCGAACACCGGGGAGCTGTTTTTT. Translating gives CASSFPTSGRVANTGELFF.

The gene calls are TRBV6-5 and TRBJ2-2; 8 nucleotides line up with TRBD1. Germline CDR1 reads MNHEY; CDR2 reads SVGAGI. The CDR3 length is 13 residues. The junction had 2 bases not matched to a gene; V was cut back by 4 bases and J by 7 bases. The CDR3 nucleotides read TGTGCCAGCAGTTCAGGGGGCTACGGGGAGCTGTTTTTT. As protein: CASSSGGYGELFF.

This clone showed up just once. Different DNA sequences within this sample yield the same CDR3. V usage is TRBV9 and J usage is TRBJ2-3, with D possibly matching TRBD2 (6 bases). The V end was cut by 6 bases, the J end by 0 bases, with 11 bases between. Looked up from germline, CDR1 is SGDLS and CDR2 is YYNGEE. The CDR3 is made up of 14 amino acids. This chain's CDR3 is CASNLGGSTDTQYF. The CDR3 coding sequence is TGTGCCAGCAACCTGGGAGGTAGCACAGATACGCAGTATTTT. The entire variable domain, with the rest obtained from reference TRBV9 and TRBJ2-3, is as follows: DSGVTQTPKHLITATGQRVTLRCSPRSGDLSVYWYQQSLDQGLQFLIQYYNGEERAKGNILERFSAQQFPDLHSELNLSSLELGDSALYFCASNLGGSTDTQYFGPGTRLTVL.

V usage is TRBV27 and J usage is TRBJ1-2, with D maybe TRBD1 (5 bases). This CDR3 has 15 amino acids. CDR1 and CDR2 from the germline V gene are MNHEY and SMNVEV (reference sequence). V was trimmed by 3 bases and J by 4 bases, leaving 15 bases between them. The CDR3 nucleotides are TGTGCCAGCAGTTTGGGGGGATCTTCCTTCTATGGCTACACCTTC. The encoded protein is CASSLGGSSFYGYTF.

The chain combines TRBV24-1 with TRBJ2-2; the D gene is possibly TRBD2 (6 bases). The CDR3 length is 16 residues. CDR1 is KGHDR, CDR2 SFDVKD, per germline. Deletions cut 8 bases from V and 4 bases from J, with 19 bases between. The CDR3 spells CATTGASPAGTGELFF. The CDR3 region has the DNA TGTGCCACCACCGGGGCCAGCCCAGCGGGCACCGGGGAGCTGTTTTTT.

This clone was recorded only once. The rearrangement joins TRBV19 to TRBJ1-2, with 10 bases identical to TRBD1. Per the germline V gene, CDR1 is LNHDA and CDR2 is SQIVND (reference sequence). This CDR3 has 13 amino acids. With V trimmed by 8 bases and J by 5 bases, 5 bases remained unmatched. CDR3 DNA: TGTGCCAGTGGTGAGGGACAGGGGTATGGCTACACCTTC. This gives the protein CASGEGQGYGYTF.

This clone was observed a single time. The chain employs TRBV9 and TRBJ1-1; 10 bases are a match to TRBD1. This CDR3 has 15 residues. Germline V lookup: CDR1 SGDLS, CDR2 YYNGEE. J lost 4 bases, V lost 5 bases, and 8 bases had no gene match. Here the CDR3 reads CASSRTGTGATEAFF. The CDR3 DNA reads TGTGCCAGCAGTCGGACGGGGACAGGGGCCACTGAAGCTTTCTTT.

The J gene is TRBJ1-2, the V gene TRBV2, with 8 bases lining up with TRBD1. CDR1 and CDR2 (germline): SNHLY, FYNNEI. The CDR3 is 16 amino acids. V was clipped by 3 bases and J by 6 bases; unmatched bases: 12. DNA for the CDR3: TGTGCCAGCAGTGATGGCAGGGGGCGTGAATTCGATGGCTACACCTTC. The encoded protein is CASSDGRGREFDGYTF.

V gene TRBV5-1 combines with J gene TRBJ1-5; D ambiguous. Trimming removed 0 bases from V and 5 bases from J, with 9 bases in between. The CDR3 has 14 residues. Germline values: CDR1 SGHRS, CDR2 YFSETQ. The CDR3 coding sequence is TGCGCCAGCAGCTTGGGGGCAGGTTATCAGCCCCAGCATTTT. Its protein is CASSLGAGYQPQHF.